This T cell receptor beta chain is drawn from a study of CD8+CD57+ T cells in acquired aplastic anemia. TCR beta VDJ and CDR3 profiling used genomic DNA as template. TCRdb processed the reads anew with MiXCR; each CDR3 protein has one entry. This sample has under 200,000 distinct CDR3 sequences, with over 55% found just once. All patients picked for sequencing had shown, by flow cytometry, an expansion of CD8+CD57+ cells. Patients were treatment-naive when blood was sampled. In its sample, this clonotype was seen many times. The sequenced material came from sorted CD4+, CD8+, or CD8+CD57+ T cells (not recorded which) from PBMCs. This TCR was recovered from a human donor with aplastic anemia.

CDR3 protein: CASSSGGASNEQFF. The CDR3 nucleotides are TGTGCCAGCAGTTCTGGGGGGGCGAGTAATGAGCAGTTCTTC. The rearrangement uses TRBV6-2 or TRBV6-3 and TRBJ2-1; maybe TRBD2 (7 bases). Trimming shortened V by 4 bases and J by 7 bases, and 14 bases separated the two germline ends. The germline gives CDR1 MNHEY, CDR2 SVGEGT. The CDR3 sequence is 14 residues long.